These T cell receptor beta chains were read from a single sample in a study of cytomegalovirus exposure and HLA in healthy donors. The repertoire was sequenced with immunoSEQ multiplex PCR; TCRdb's copy has only in-frame clones and lacks some. Of about 200,000 clones in the sample, around 78% were seen once. Material for sequencing was PBMCs. These receptors came from a woman under 30 in good health and CMV-seronegative. CDR3s include the opening cysteine and the closing phenylalanine or tryptophan. The order of the fields is D gene, V gene, clone size, J gene, CDR3 protein, CDR3 DNA. A D gene is named only where the DNA matches it firmly. A clone size is listed for some rows: how often the clone was seen (once, few, many), or a class if it is expanded.

>TRBD1|TRBV30|few|TRBJ1-5
CAWSVGQGDQPQHF
TGTGCCTGGAGTGTAGGGCAGGGGGATCAGCCCCAGCATTTT
>NA|TRBV5-1|NA|TRBJ2-3
CASSFVPPTDTQYF
TGCGCCAGCAGCTTCGTCCCACCGACAGATACGCAGTATTTT
>TRBD1|TRBV28|NA|TRBJ2-7
CASSFRGTGKYEQYF
TGTGCCAGCAGTTTCCGCGGGACAGGGAAGTACGAGCAGTACTTC
>NA|TRBV29-1|few|TRBJ1-2
CSVEARGVNYGYTF
TGCAGCGTTGAAGCAAGGGGGGTCAACTATGGCTACACCTTC
>NA|TRBV28|NA|TRBJ1-2
CAKEDNGRNYGYTF
TGTGCCAAAGAAGACAACGGGAGGAACTATGGCTACACCTTC
>NA|TRBV30|NA|TRBJ1-3
CAWKVTRGNTIYF
TGTGCCTGGAAGGTGACGCGGGGAAACACCATATATTTT
>TRBD1|TRBV7-6|NA|TRBJ1-4
CASSVGTGDYEKLFF
TGTGCCAGCAGCGTCGGGACAGGGGATTATGAAAAACTGTTTTTT
>NA|TRBV25-1|NA|TRBJ2-1
CASSVPGLEDEQFF
TGTGCCAGCAGTGTACCGGGCCTCGAGGATGAGCAGTTCTTC
>TRBD2|TRBV4-1|NA|TRBJ2-1
CASSPRRRLAGVEEQFF
TGCGCCAGCAGCCCCCGCAGAAGGCTAGCGGGAGTGGAGGAGCAGTTCTTC
>NA|TRBV28|NA|TRBJ1-1
CASSLQREAFF
TGTGCCAGCAGCCTCCAGCGTGAAGCTTTCTTT
>NA|TRBV25-1|NA|TRBJ1-1
CASSDPGRVDTEAFF
TGTGCCAGCAGTGACCCGGGGAGGGTGGACACTGAAGCTTTCTTT
>TRBD2|TRBV5-1|once|TRBJ2-5
CASSQKRGGRETQYF
TGCGCCAGCAGCCAGAAGCGGGGGGGCCGGGAGACCCAGTACTTC
>NA|TRBV29-1|NA|TRBJ1-2
CSVEVAASYGYTF
TGCAGCGTTGAAGTGGCAGCCTCTTATGGCTACACCTTC
>NA|TRBV7-8|few|TRBJ1-2
CASSLNRGREYGYTF
TGTGCCAGCAGCTTAAATCGGGGCAGGGAATATGGCTACACCTTC
>TRBD2|TRBV4-1|NA|TRBJ2-7
CASSRGLAGVSLYEQYF
TGCGCCAGCAGCCGCGGACTAGCGGGAGTATCCCTTTACGAGCAGTACTTC
>NA|TRBV7-2|NA|TRBJ2-7
CASSLGRWMEQYF
TGTGCCAGCAGCTTAGGTCGGTGGATGGAGCAGTACTTC